This TCR beta chain was found in a study of blood T cell repertoires in COVID-19. Overall study context: Acute and convalescent COVID-19 specimens originated in the United States, Italy and Spain.

In the original analysis: Amplification of reference gene primers was used by the study to estimate nucleated cell counts. TCRdb keeps only in-frame clones here, not all; method: immunoSEQ multiplex PCR. The DNA gave D and trimming, while V, J and clone size come from that table. The sample consists of about 370,000 clones, around 90% of them appearing once. V shed 6 bases and J shed 1 base, with 18 bases lying between them. From germline, CDR1 is MDHEN and CDR2 SYDVKM. The CDR3 has 16 amino acids. The sequencing sample was made of peripheral blood. This TCR came from a woman aged 25-40 years with COVID-19, enrolled during active disease. The rearrangement uses TRBV28 and TRBJ1-2, with D possibly matching TRBD1 (5 bases). The CDR3 DNA sequence: TGTGCCAGCAGGGGCCAGCGCGGTAGGGGTAACTATGGCTACACCTTC. Translating gives CASRGQRGRGNYGYTF.